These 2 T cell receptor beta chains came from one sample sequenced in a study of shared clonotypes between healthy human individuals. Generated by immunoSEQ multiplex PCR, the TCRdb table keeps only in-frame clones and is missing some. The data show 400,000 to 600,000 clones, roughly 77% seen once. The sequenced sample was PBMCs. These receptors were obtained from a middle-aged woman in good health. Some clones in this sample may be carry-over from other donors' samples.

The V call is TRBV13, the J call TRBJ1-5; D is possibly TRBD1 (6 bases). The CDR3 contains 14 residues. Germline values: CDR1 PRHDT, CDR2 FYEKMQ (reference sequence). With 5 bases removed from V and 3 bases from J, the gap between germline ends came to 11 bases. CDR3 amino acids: CASSRGQHNQPQHF. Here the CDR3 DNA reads TGTGCCAGCAGCCGCGGACAGCACAATCAGCCCCAGCATTTT.

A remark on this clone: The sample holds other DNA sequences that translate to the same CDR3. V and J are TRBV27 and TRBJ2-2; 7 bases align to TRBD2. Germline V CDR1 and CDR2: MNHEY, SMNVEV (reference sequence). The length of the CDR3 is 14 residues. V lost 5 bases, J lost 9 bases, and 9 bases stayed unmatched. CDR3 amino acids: CASSPSGGLRELFF. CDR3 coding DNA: TGTGCCAGCAGTCCTAGCGGCGGGCTCAGGGAGCTGTTTTTT.